A selection of T cell receptor beta chains follows, all from one sample in a study of OX40 agonist ivuxolimab in advanced cancers. TCRdb's table, derived via immunoSEQ multiplex PCR, lists solely in-frame clones and lacks some. The table has some 80,000 clones, roughly 86% seen once. This sample comprised CD4+ or CD8+ T cells sorted from blood, obtained in a trial of the OX40 agonist ivuxolimab. Source of these receptors: an adult with an advanced solid tumor such as melanoma, head and neck, liver or kidney cancer. Both conserved end residues are part of each CDR3. The D gene is left open where the match is weak. Part of the rows lack a size; the others show once, few, many or a class for expanded clones.

j_call,clone_size,d_call,v_call,cdr3_aa,cdr3_nt
TRBJ1-3,.,.,TRBV4-3,CASSQTFYSGNTIYF,TGCGCCAGCAGCCAGACATTCTACTCTGGAAACACCATATATTTT
TRBJ2-1,.,TRBD2,TRBV5-6,CASSLWAGGYNEQFF,TGTGCCAGCAGCTTATGGGCGGGAGGGTACAATGAGCAGTTCTTC
TRBJ2-6,.,TRBD1,TRBV9,CASSLSTGPGANVLTF,TGTGCCAGCAGCCTATCGACAGGGCCTGGGGCCAACGTCCTGACTTTC
TRBJ2-5,.,.,TRBV6-6,CASRGGLGAETQYF,TGTGCCAGCAGAGGAGGTCTTGGGGCAGAGACCCAGTACTTC
TRBJ1-6,.,.,TRBV7-2,CASSREGDSPLHF,TGTGCCAGCAGCAGGGAGGGGGATTCACCCCTCCACTTT
TRBJ2-4,few,.,TRBV4-3,CASSQELGIGSLAKNIQYF,TGCGCCAGCAGCCAAGAATTAGGGATAGGGTCCTTAGCCAAAAACATTCAGTACTTC
TRBJ2-3,.,TRBD1,TRBV5-1,CASSLEGGPHTQYF,TGCGCCAGCAGCTTGGAAGGGGGCCCACATACGCAGTATTTT
TRBJ2-7,.,TRBD1,TRBV6-6,CASSYRGTGTSYEQYF,TGTGCCAGCAGTTACCGAGGGACAGGGACCTCCTACGAGCAGTACTTC
TRBJ1-1,.,.,TRBV10-2,CASRRGEGTEAFF,TGCGCCAGCAGGAGGGGAGAGGGGACTGAAGCTTTCTTT
TRBJ2-3,.,.,TRBV23-1,CASSQERTDTQYF,TGCGCCAGCAGCCAAGAGCGCACAGATACGCAGTATTTT
TRBJ1-2,.,.,TRBV7-9,CASSLPGGARGGYTF,TGTGCCAGCAGCTTACCTGGTGGGGCGAGGGGTGGCTACACCTTC
TRBJ2-2,.,.,TRBV4-3,CASSRQLALSNTGELFF,TGCGCCAGCAGCCGGCAGCTAGCGTTGTCGAACACCGGGGAGCTGTTTTTT
TRBJ2-3,.,.,TRBV12-5,CATNRESGTDTQYF,TGTGCCACAAACAGGGAATCGGGCACAGATACGCAGTATTTT
TRBJ1-4,once,.,TRBV5-4,CASSTATNEKLFF,TGTGCCAGCAGCACTGCAACTAATGAAAAACTGTTTTTT
TRBJ2-3,.,TRBD2,TRBV15,CATSRGTSGSTDTQYF,TGTGCCACCAGCAGAGGGACTAGCGGGAGCACAGATACGCAGTATTTT
TRBJ1-1,.,.,TRBV19,CASSISPGTTEAFF,TGTGCCAGTAGTATTTCTCCGGGGACGACTGAAGCTTTCTTT